This TCR beta chain derives from a study of monozygotic twins with inflammatory bowel disease. Germline-derived CDR1 and CDR2 are SGDLS and YYNGEE. The CDR3 sequence is 17 residues long. A 6-nucleotide sample barcode was carried by the UMIs, which template switching added. Two nested PCRs, approximately 16 and 9 cycles, amplified TCRalpha and TCRbeta cDNA. TCRdb re-called the 5' RACE reads and shows each CDR3 protein once, DNA omitted. Listed are about 450,000 distinct CDR3 sequences; 2% to 3% falls within the top ten. The sequence came from a human donor with ulcerative colitis or Crohn's disease, or a healthy co-twin of an affected twin (not recorded which). The sequenced sample consisted of blood. The V gene is TRBV9, the J gene TRBJ2-3; checking the TCRdb D call of TRBD2 is not possible without DNA. CDR3: CASSALGGAGDSDTQYF.